The sequence of this TCR beta chain was determined in a study of T cell responses to AZD1222 COVID-19 vaccine. Trimming took off 6 bases at V and 3 bases at J, with 14 bases between the two ends. The CDR3 is made up of 14 amino acids. Germline CDR1 is SQVTM and CDR2 is ANQGSEA. This table comes from immunoSEQ multiplex PCR, and its TCRdb copy is limited to in-frame clones, with some not included. The repertoire has about 120,000 clones, roughly 87% of them found once; the top ten carry around 7%. This clone turned up a few times. The source was peripheral blood, collected on day 0 of AZD1222 vaccination. This TCR came from an adult in good health. The chain carries TRBV29-1 and TRBJ2-2; either TRBD1 or TRBD2 may fit D (6 bases each). The CDR3 nucleotides read TGCAGCGTGGAGGGACACAGGGACACCGGGGAGCTGTTTTTT. It specifies CSVEGHRDTGELFF.